The 32 T cell receptor beta chains below come from one sample, sequenced in a study of blood T cell repertoires in COVID-19. Sequencing was performed with immunoSEQ multiplex PCR; in TCRdb, only in-frame clones are kept and a portion is missing. The sample consists of about 140,000 clones, more than 75% of them appearing once. Sequencing input: peripheral blood. Source of these receptors: a woman aged 40 to 50 with acute or convalescent COVID-19.

In this sample, this clone turned up once. This chain uses TRBV30 with TRBJ2-5; the D gene is possibly TRBD2 (6 bases). Between the trimmed V and J ends, which lost 0 bases and 5 bases, there was a span of 13 bases. Per germline, CDR1 GTSNPN and CDR2 SVGIG (reference sequence). The CDR3 totals 14 residues. CDR3 bases: TGTGCCTGGAGTGTACGGAAAGGAGGGGAGACCCAGTACTTC. Encoded protein: CAWSVRKGGETQYF.

This clone has a handful of counts. V gene TRBV21-1 combines with J gene TRBJ2-7; TRBD2, as called in the table, went unchecked against the DNA. TRBV21-1 is a recognized pseudogene. The CDR3 length is 12 residues. The CDR3 sequence is CASSFNIYEQYF. The CDR3 nucleotides are TGTGCCAGCAGCTTTAATATCTACGAGCAGTACTTC.

J is TRBJ1-5 and V is TRBV7-2; 7 positions agree with TRBD1. V lost 5 bases and J lost 4; bases outside the gene matches: 8. The CDR3 contains 15 residues. CDR1 and CDR2 from the germline V gene are SGHTA and FQGNSA. The CDR3 here is CASSLVRGLNQPQHF. Written as DNA, the CDR3 is TGTGCCAGCAGCCTCGTAAGGGGGCTAAATCAGCCCCAGCATTTT.

The gene calls are TRBV6-1 and TRBJ1-5; 8 bases are a match to TRBD1. This CDR3 has 16 amino acids. Germline lookup yields CDR1 MNHNS and CDR2 SASEGT. J gave up 2 bases and V 4 bases, and 7 bases lay outside the gene matches. The chain's CDR3 is CASSARGQYGNQPQHF. The CDR3, as DNA: TGTGCCAGCAGTGCCAGGGGGCAATATGGCAATCAGCCCCAGCATTTT.

This clone was counted many times. The rearrangement uses TRBV4-1 and TRBJ2-7; perhaps TRBD1 as D (5 bases). In germline, CDR1 is MGHRA, CDR2 YSYEKL. This CDR3 is 15 amino acids long. The germline V and J ends were trimmed by 0 bases and 2 bases, with 11 bases remaining between them. The CDR3 DNA sequence: TGCGCCAGCAGCCAAGACTTCGCGGACACCTACGAGCAGTACTTC. Its translation: CASSQDFADTYEQYF.

The chain joins TRBV7-3 to TRBJ2-7, with 7 bases that match TRBD1. CDR3 length: 13 residues. V lost 3 bases and J lost 4; bases outside the gene matches: 3. CDR1 SGHTA and CDR2 FQGTGA come from the germline V gene. The CDR3 sequence: CASSLTQGYEQYF. CDR3 nucleotides: TGTGCCAGCAGCTTGACACAGGGGTACGAGCAGTACTTC. The complete variable domain, with remaining parts taken from reference TRBV7-3 and TRBJ2-7, reads GAGVSQTPSNKVTEKGKYVELRCDPISGHTALYWYRQSLGQGPEFLIYFQGTGAADDSGLPNDRFFAVRPEGSVSTLKIQRTERGDSAVYLCASSLTQGYEQYFGPGTRLTVT.

The chain recombines TRBV6-2 or TRBV6-3 with TRBJ2-4; tentatively, D is TRBD2 (5 bases). V lost 5 bases to trimming and J lost 3 bases, with 20 bases between them. Germline V CDR1 and CDR2: MNHEY, SVGEGT. This CDR3 spans 17 amino acids. DNA of the CDR3: TGTGCCAGCAGTCCACACCTGGGTAGCGTCTTCAAAAACATTCAGTACTTC. It codes for CASSPHLGSVFKNIQYF.

The chain employs TRBV14 and TRBJ1-4; a weak D match, TRBD1 (5 bases). Trimming shortened V by 0 bases and J by 10 bases, and 9 bases separated the two germline ends. Germline V gene lookup returns CDR1 SGHDN and CDR2 FVKESK. There are 13 residues in the CDR3. The CDR3 sequence: CASSQEPGGKLFF. DNA of the CDR3: TGTGCCAGCAGCCAAGAGCCGGGGGGAAAACTGTTTTTT. Drawing the rest from reference TRBV14 and TRBJ1-4, the complete variable domain is EAGVTQFPSHSVIEKGQTVTLRCDPISGHDNLYWYRRVMGKEIKFLLHFVKESKQDESGMPNNRFLAERTGGTYSTLKVQPAELEDSGVYFCASSQEPGGKLFFGSGTQLSVL.

The V gene is TRBV3-1 (or the pseudogene TRBV3-2), the J gene TRBJ2-2; D gene uncertain. The ends were cut back, 3 bases at V and 8 bases at J, with 10 bases in the middle. Germline loops: CDR1 LGHDT, CDR2 YNNKEL (reference sequence). The CDR3 consists of 13 residues. CDR3 residues: CASSHAAGGELFF. The CDR3 DNA follows: TGTGCCAGCAGCCACGCGGCTGGGGGGGAGCTGTTTTTT.

V and J are TRBV6-5 and TRBJ1-1, with 9 nucleotides matching TRBD1. V dropped 5 bases and J dropped 6; count of bases not matched to a gene: 7. The CDR3 runs to 14 residues. Per the germline V gene, CDR1 is MNHEY and CDR2 is SVGAGI. In DNA form, the CDR3 reads TGTGCCAGCAGTCCCAACAGGGGGCAGGCTGAAGCTTTCTTT. Protein product: CASSPNRGQAEAFF.

This clone showed up just a few times. The chain couples TRBV7-6 to TRBJ1-5; D unresolved. Germline lookup yields CDR1 SGHVS and CDR2 FNYEAQ. The CDR3 is 16 residues long. V shed 1 base and J shed 2 bases, with 12 bases lying between them. CDR3: CASSLGSGAGNQPQHF. Written as DNA, the CDR3 is TGTGCCAGCAGCTTAGGGTCGGGTGCGGGCAATCAGCCCCAGCATTTT.

The gene calls are TRBV5-4 and TRBJ1-1; 7 bases fit TRBD1. V lost 0 bases to trimming and J lost 10 bases; unmatched junction nucleotides: 6. The germline gives CDR1 SGHNT, CDR2 YYREEE (reference sequence). CDR3 length: 13 residues. The CDR3 DNA follows: TGTGCCAGCAGCTTGGGACAGGGCGTAGGAGCTTTCTTT. It specifies CASSLGQGVGAFF.

V gene TRBV6-5 combines with J gene TRBJ1-4, with 7 bases matching TRBD1. This CDR3 region has 13 residues. V shed 10 bases, J shed 6 bases, and the junction held 8 bases outside the gene matches. Germline lookup yields CDR1 MNHEY and CDR2 SVGAGI. This CDR3 is CATRRDSYEKLFF. The CDR3 DNA sequence: TGTGCCACCCGGAGGGACAGTTATGAAAAACTGTTTTTT.

The chain joins TRBV4-1 to TRBJ2-1; 9 nucleotides align to TRBD2. V trimming: 3 bases; J trimming: 3 bases; junction bases outside the gene matches: 6. Germline CDR1 and CDR2: MGHRA and YSYEKL. The CDR3 has 16 residues. The CDR3 protein is CASSQGGRALYNEQFF. The CDR3 DNA sequence: TGCGCCAGCAGCCAGGGCGGGAGGGCCCTCTACAATGAGCAGTTCTTC.

The chain recombines TRBV29-1 with TRBJ2-1; 11 nucleotides match TRBD1. Unmatched junction bases numbered 7, after V lost 7 bases and J lost 8 bases. Germline V gene lookup returns CDR1 SQVTM and CDR2 ANQGSEA. This CDR3 has 13 amino acids. The CDR3 loop is CSARGQGADEQFF. Here the CDR3 DNA reads TGCAGCGCTAGAGGACAGGGGGCGGATGAGCAGTTCTTC.

The rearrangement uses TRBV6-1 and TRBJ2-5; 9 nucleotides agree with TRBD1. Germline V gene data show CDR1 as MNHNS and CDR2 as SASEGT. The CDR3 is made up of 16 amino acids. The V gene end was trimmed by 2 bases and the J gene end by 4 bases; junction bases not matched to a gene: 8. This chain's CDR3 is CASSEHAGTGRETQYF. For the CDR3, the DNA is TGTGCCAGCAGTGAACACGCCGGGACAGGGAGAGAGACCCAGTACTTC.

The genes are TRBV28 and TRBJ2-7, with a tentative D call TRBD1 (5 bases). This CDR3 region has 16 residues. In germline, CDR1 is MDHEN, CDR2 SYDVKM. Trimming removed 7 bases at V and 0 bases at J, with 19 bases between. DNA for the CDR3: TGTGCCAGCACCCCCGAAAGGGGCATGGGCTCCTACGAGCAGTACTTC. Translation gives CASTPERGMGSYEQYF.

This clone was seen only a few times. The V gene is TRBV11-2, the J gene TRBJ2-6; a weak D match, TRBD1 (5 bases). This CDR3 has 17 amino acids. Trimming left V 6 bases short and J 1 base short, with 16 bases between. Germline V gene data show CDR1 as SGHAT and CDR2 as FQNNGV. CDR3 bases: TGTGCCAGCAGTTGGGGCCTCAGCAGGTCTGGGGCCAACGTCCTGACTTTC. This sequence encodes CASSWGLSRSGANVLTF.

The chain has TRBV7-3 and TRBJ1-2; tentatively, D is TRBD1 (6 bases). V lost 2 bases, J lost 7 bases, and 17 bases lay in between. The CDR3 is made up of 15 amino acids. In germline, CDR1 is SGHTA, CDR2 FQGTGA. The CDR3 region is CASSLSPGRGVGYTF. The DNA of the CDR3 is TGTGCCAGCAGCTTATCCCCTGGGAGGGGGGTTGGCTACACCTTC.

This chain connects TRBV30 to TRBJ2-7; 8 bases line up with TRBD1. CDR1 GTSNPN and CDR2 SVGIG come from the germline V gene (reference sequence). CDR3 length equals 15 residues. The junction had 13 bases not matched to a gene; V was cut back by 4 bases and J by 5 bases. The DNA for the CDR3 is TGTGCCTGGACCGATTCTGGGACAGGTCACAACGAGCAGTACTTC. Translation gives CAWTDSGTGHNEQYF.

The chain links TRBV20-1 to TRBJ1-5; 9 bases are shared with TRBD1. Trimming removed 3 bases from V and 7 bases from J; junction bases left unmatched: 10. Germline V gives CDR1 DFQATT, CDR2 SNEGSKA (reference sequence). There are 15 residues in the CDR3. CDR3 sequence (DNA): TGCAGTGCTAGTGACAGACAGGGGGGGGGACAGCCCCAGCATTTT. This codes for CSASDRQGGGQPQHF.

This clone has only one observation. This rearrangement joins TRBV5-4 to TRBJ2-7; perhaps TRBD2 as D (6 bases). Germline-derived CDR1 and CDR2 are SGHNT and YYREEE (reference sequence). V was shortened by 4 bases and J by 2 bases, with 13 bases between the two germline ends. The CDR3 extends over 14 amino acids. DNA of the CDR3: TGTGCCAGCAGCCGGGGGTTCCCGACCTACGAGCAGTACTTC. This sequence encodes CASSRGFPTYEQYF. The full variable domain, in which reference TRBV5-4 and TRBJ2-7 provide the parts outside the CDR3, is ETGVTQSPTHLIKTRGQQVTLRCSSQSGHNTVSWYQQALGQGPQFIFQYYREEENGRGNFPPRFSGLQFPNYSSELNVNALELDDSALYLCASSRGFPTYEQYFGPGTRLTVT.

J is TRBJ1-6 and V is TRBV4-3; D call uncertain. Germline assignment: CDR1 LGHNA and CDR2 YSLEER. The CDR3 runs to 16 residues. V dropped 0 bases and J dropped 0 bases, with 6 bases sitting between them. The CDR3 nucleotides are TGCGCCAGCAGCCAAGATGGGAGCTCCTATAATTCACCCCTCCACTTT. Translated, it gives CASSQDGSSYNSPLHF.

V usage is TRBV18 and J usage is TRBJ2-1, with a weak D call TRBD1 (5 bases). The germline V gene has CDR1 KGHSH and CDR2 LQKENI. Between the trimmed V and J ends, which lost 5 bases and 0 bases, there was a span of 17 bases. There are 17 residues in the CDR3. CDR3 protein: CASSALRQGSSYNEQFF. CDR3 DNA: TGTGCCAGCTCAGCCCTGCGGCAGGGCAGCTCCTACAATGAGCAGTTCTTC.

This rearrangement joins TRBV7-6 to TRBJ1-1; 8 nucleotides align to TRBD1. Unmatched junction bases numbered 5, after V lost 7 bases and J lost 4 bases. Looked up from germline, CDR1 is SGHVS and CDR2 is FNYEAQ. The CDR3 is made up of 13 amino acids. CDR3 sequence (DNA): TGTGCCAGCACCGCTGACAGGGGCACTGAAGCTTTCTTT. Translating it yields CASTADRGTEAFF.

As concerns this clone: One end of the junction fails to match germline, which may point to a read error. This chain links TRBV4-3 with TRBJ2-1, with D possibly being TRBD2 (6 bases). Germline CDR1 LGHNA, CDR2 YSLEER. CDR3 size: 16 residues. The CDR3 coding sequence is TGCGCCAGCAGCCAAGATGCCAGGGACTCCTTCAATGAGCAGTTCTTC. Amino acids: CASSQDARDSFNEQFF.

This clone appeared once. The chain couples TRBV3-1 (or the pseudogene TRBV3-2) to TRBJ1-2; tentative D call: TRBD1 (6 bases). The CDR3 loop spans 16 amino acids. Per germline, CDR1 LGHDT and CDR2 YNNKEL (reference sequence). Trimming pared 4 bases from V and 5 bases from J, leaving 20 bases between. CDR3 coding DNA: TGTGCCAGCAGCCCAACCCTGGGACACCTCGTTTATGGCTACACCTTC. Translation gives CASSPTLGHLVYGYTF.

The chain uses TRBV11-2 and TRBJ1-1; 9 bases are shared with TRBD1. This CDR3 region has 14 residues. With 5 bases clipped from V and 6 bases from J, the junction kept 7 bases outside the gene matches. Germline CDR1 reads SGHAT; CDR2 reads FQNNGV. CDR3 sequence: CASSAQQGASEAFF. CDR3 in DNA: TGTGCCAGCAGCGCCCAACAGGGGGCCTCTGAAGCTTTCTTT.

The chain couples TRBV6-4 to TRBJ2-1; unclear D gene. This CDR3 has 12 residues. CDR1 MRHNA and CDR2 SNTAGT come from the germline V gene. Trimming pared 9 bases from V and 3 bases from J, leaving 9 bases between. In DNA, the CDR3 is TGTGCCAGAGACACATACTACAATGAGCAGTTCTTC. Residues: CARDTYYNEQFF.

The chain recombines TRBV10-3 with TRBJ1-1; the match to TRBD1 covers 9 bases. The CDR3 covers 15 residues. In germline, CDR1 is ENHRY, CDR2 SYGVKD. V shed 6 bases and J 3 bases; nucleotides not matched to a gene: 8. The chain's CDR3 is CAIRGTRDRDTEAFF. The DNA of the CDR3 is TGTGCCATCAGGGGGACCCGGGACAGGGACACTGAAGCTTTCTTT.

The chain joins TRBV7-2 to TRBJ1-4, with D perhaps TRBD1 (5 bases). Looked up from germline, CDR1 is SGHTA and CDR2 is FQGNSA. This CDR3 region has 10 residues. V dropped 8 bases and J dropped 10 bases, with 8 bases sitting between them. As DNA, the CDR3 is TGTGCCAGCGCGGGGACAAAACTGTTTTTT. As protein: CASAGTKLFF. The full variable domain, its missing parts supplied by reference TRBV7-2 and TRBJ1-4, is GAGVSQSPSNKVTEKGKDVELRCDPISGHTALYWYRQSLGQGLEFLIYFQGNSAPDKSGLPSDRFSAERTGGSVSTLTIQRTQQEDSAVYLCASAGTKLFFGSGTQLSVL.

The genes are TRBV25-1 and TRBJ2-1, with unresolved D. The CDR3 runs to 13 residues. V gave up 2 bases and J gave up 4 bases, with 6 bases separating them. Germline V CDR1 and CDR2: MGHDK, SYGVNS. The CDR3 here is CASSESIYNEQFF. CDR3 coding DNA: TGTGCCAGCAGTGAAAGCATATACAATGAGCAGTTCTTC.